Below, 32 T cell receptor beta chains from the same sample are listed, as sequenced in a study of blood T cells in healthy people across ages. Alongside a J-beta primer mix, a sample-barcoded 5' primer served in a second PCR lasting roughly 7 to 11 cycles. TCRdb reprocessed the 5' RACE reads with MiXCR, giving one entry per CDR3 protein. The sample records hundreds of thousands of distinct CDR3 sequences, roughly 21% being singletons. The sequenced sample consisted of blood. The origin of the receptors is a man in his 70s in good health.

The sample holds many counts of this clonotype. At one end the junction does not follow the germline gene, possibly because of a read error. V usage is TRBV5-6 and J usage is TRBJ2-1, with 8 bases that match TRBD1. Per germline, CDR1 SGHDT and CDR2 YYEEEE. The CDR3 runs 11 residues. In DNA, the CDR3 is TGTGCCAGCAGCTTGAGTGGACAGGGAATCTTC. Translated: CASSLSGQGIF.

Only a few counts were recorded for this clonotype. The chain joins TRBV7-2 to TRBJ2-1, with D tentatively TRBD1 (6 bases). CDR3 length: 16 residues. Trimming pared 1 base from V and 9 bases from J, leaving 19 bases between. Germline CDR1 reads SGHTA; CDR2 reads FQGNSA. The CDR3 is CASSLDQTGSSGEQFF. CDR3 nucleotides: TGTGCCAGCAGCTTAGATCAGACAGGTTCCTCGGGTGAGCAGTTCTTC.

This clonotype has only a few counts. The rearrangement uses TRBV20-1 and TRBJ1-4; D unresolved. Germline CDR1 reads DFQATT; CDR2 reads SNEGSKA (reference sequence). The CDR3 spans 15 residues. The V gene lost 0 bases and the J gene lost 5 bases, with 13 bases spanning the gap. CDR3: CSARDRQDGNEKLFF. CDR3 coding DNA: TGCAGTGCTAGAGATCGGCAGGATGGGAATGAAAAACTGTTTTTT.

This clonotype showed up just a few times. This chain links TRBV5-1 with TRBJ2-3; TRBD1 might be the D (5 bases). CDR3 length: 14 residues. Trimming pared 3 bases from V and 2 bases from J, leaving 10 bases between. CDR1 is SGHRS and CDR2 is YFSETQ in the germline V gene. CDR3 bases: TGCGCCAGCAGCTGGGGCGCCCCCACAGATACGCAGTATTTT. Translating it yields CASSWGAPTDTQYF.

This clonotype was seen ten or more times. This chain links TRBV28 with TRBJ2-7, with 7 bases that match TRBD2. The V and J ends lost 1 base and 0 bases, in that order; junction bases with no gene match: 3. Looked up from germline, CDR1 is MDHEN and CDR2 is SYDVKM. The CDR3 contains 15 residues. The CDR3 DNA reads TGTGCCAGCAGTTTATTAGGCGGGGGCTCCTACGAGCAGTACTTC. Its protein product is CASSLLGGGSYEQYF.

This clonotype was seen repeatedly, ten times or more. The CDR3 spells CASSPLQNEQFF. CDR3 nucleotide sequence: TGTGCCAGCTCACCGCTGCAGAATGAGCAGTTCTTC. The rearrangement joins TRBV18 to TRBJ2-1; D unclear. V was trimmed by 3 bases and J by 7 bases, leaving 7 bases between them. The germline CDR1 and CDR2 sequences are KGHSH and LQKENI. This CDR3 is built from 12 residues.

The rearrangement joins TRBV7-8 to TRBJ1-5; TRBD1 matches at 7 bases. The CDR3 consists of 13 residues. V dropped 7 bases and J dropped 7; count of bases not matched to a gene: 7. Per the germline V gene, CDR1 is SGHVS and CDR2 is FQNEAQ. The CDR3 sequence: CASTRDSQQPQHF. The DNA of the CDR3 is TGTGCCAGCACCAGGGACAGCCAACAGCCCCAGCATTTT.

This clonotype was recorded a few times. The rearrangement uses TRBV9 and TRBJ2-5; TRBD2 matches at 10 bases. Matching the DNA end better, TRBJ2-1 makes the J call doubtful. Germline V gene data show CDR1 as SGDLS and CDR2 as YYNGEE. The CDR3 runs to 14 residues. CDR3 amino acids: CASSVAAGGPEQFF. The CDR3 region has the DNA TGTGCCAGCAGCGTAGCAGCGGGAGGGCCTGAGCAGTTCTTC.

This clonotype turned up a few times. The rearrangement uses TRBV20-1 and TRBJ2-7; D is possibly TRBD1 (6 bases). V was pared by 3 bases and J by 2 bases, with 14 bases between. There are 14 residues in the CDR3. Germline V gene lookup returns CDR1 DFQATT and CDR2 SNEGSKA (reference sequence). Written as DNA, the CDR3 is TGCAGTGCTAGGGGACAAGGACCAACCTACGAGCAGTACTTC. The encoded protein is CSARGQGPTYEQYF.

CDR3 nucleotide sequence: TGTGCCACCAGCAGTGCACTAGCGGGAGTAGGCAATGAGCAGTTCTTC. This codes for CATSSALAGVGNEQFF. This chain joins TRBV15 and TRBJ2-1, with 11 bases matching TRBD2. After removal of 3 bases from V and 6 bases from J, the junction contained 7 bases not matched to a gene. CDR1 and CDR2 from the germline V gene are LNHNV and YYDKDF (reference sequence). The CDR3 extends over 16 amino acids.

The count of this clonotype is one. V gene TRBV19 combines with J gene TRBJ2-6; D uncertain. The CDR3 contains 15 residues. Germline V gene sequence: CDR1 LNHDA, CDR2 SQIVND (reference sequence). V gave up 6 bases and J gave up 0 bases, with 9 bases separating them. The CDR3 spells CASRAPSSGANVLTF. CDR3 bases: TGTGCCAGTAGGGCACCCAGCTCTGGGGCCAACGTCCTGACTTTC. Combining the CDR3 with reference TRBV19 and TRBJ2-6 gives the whole variable domain DGGITQSPKYLFRKEGQNVTLSCEQNLNHDAMYWYRQDPGQGLRLIYYSQIVNDFQKGDIAEGYSVSREKKESFPLTVTSAQKNPTAFYLCASRAPSSGANVLTFGAGSRLTVL.

The table lists this clonotype with many counts. The gene calls are TRBV28 and TRBJ2-7, with a possible D match to TRBD2 (6 bases). Trimming removed 3 bases at V and 0 bases at J, with 9 bases between. This CDR3 is 14 amino acids long. CDR1 MDHEN and CDR2 SYDVKM come from the germline V gene. The CDR3 nucleotides are TGTGCCAGCAGTTTCTCGGGGGACTCCTACGAGCAGTACTTC. Translation gives CASSFSGDSYEQYF.

The chain employs TRBV29-1 and TRBJ2-7; 15 nucleotides align to TRBD2. Germline CDR1 and CDR2: SQVTM and ANQGSEA. The CDR3 sequence is 12 residues long. V gave up 7 bases and J gave up 7 bases; unmatched junction bases: 2. The CDR3 DNA is TGCAGCGGGGGACTAGCGGGAGGAGAGCAGTACTTC. Translated: CSGGLAGGEQYF.

This clonotype was picked up a small number of times. The junction departs from the called germline gene at one end, perhaps through a read error. V usage is TRBV5-6 and J usage is TRBJ2-7; D is ambiguous. Germline V gene sequence: CDR1 SGHDT, CDR2 YYEEEE. This CDR3 has 12 residues. CDR3 sequence reads: CASSLASNEQYF. The CDR3 bases are TGTGCCAGCAGCTTGGCCTCCAACGAGCAGTACTTC.

This clonotype has only a few counts. The CDR3 DNA reads TGTGCCAGCAGCCGGCTGAGGTCAGAGCAGTACTTC. As protein: CASSRLRSEQYF. V usage is TRBV3-1 and J usage is TRBJ2-7, with D unresolved. The CDR3 loop spans 12 amino acids. Germline loops: CDR1 LGHDT, CDR2 YNNKEL (reference sequence). Trimming took off 4 bases at V and 7 bases at J, with 11 bases between the two ends.

The V gene is TRBV27, the J gene TRBJ2-3; D remains unclear. The CDR3 totals 14 residues. The V end lost 3 bases, the J end lost 0 bases, and 7 bases lay between the germline ends. Germline V gene lookup returns CDR1 MNHEY and CDR2 SMNVEV (reference sequence). CDR3 residues: CASSFLESTDTQYF. In DNA, the CDR3 is TGTGCCAGCAGTTTCCTTGAGAGCACAGATACGCAGTATTTT.

The chain recombines TRBV15 with TRBJ2-1; D is possibly TRBD1 or TRBD2 (5 bases each). Trimming removed 1 base at V and 10 bases at J, with 20 bases between. Germline V gene data show CDR1 as LNHNV and CDR2 as YYDKDF (reference sequence). The CDR3 covers 16 residues. CDR3 bases: TGTGCCACCAGCAGAGTTTTTAAGGGTTTGGGGGACGAGCAGTTCTTC. As protein: CATSRVFKGLGDEQFF.

This clonotype came up a few times. The chain has TRBV3-1 and TRBJ2-1, with unresolved D. This CDR3 is built from 14 residues. V shed 1 base and J shed 0 bases, with 4 bases lying between them. Germline values: CDR1 LGHDT, CDR2 YNNKEL (reference sequence). CDR3: CASSQVGSYNEQFF. CDR3 bases: TGTGCCAGCAGCCAAGTGGGCTCCTACAATGAGCAGTTCTTC.

This clonotype was observed a few times. V gene TRBV6-2 or TRBV6-3 combines with J gene TRBJ1-1; D possibly corresponds to TRBD1 (6 bases). There are 16 residues in the CDR3. Trimming removed 0 bases from V and 1 base from J, with 12 bases in between. Germline CDR1 reads MNHEY; CDR2 reads SVGEGT. The CDR3 DNA is TGTGCCAGCAGTTACTCGATTGGACAGAGGAACACTGAAGCTTTCTTT. Protein: CASSYSIGQRNTEAFF.

This clonotype was recorded a few times. The chain employs TRBV2 and TRBJ2-3; TRBD1 is a possible D gene (6 bases). V was cut by 9 bases and J by 3 bases, with 13 bases left in between. Germline CDR1 reads SNHLY; CDR2 reads FYNNEI. This CDR3 comprises 13 residues. Written as DNA, the CDR3 is TGTGCCAGTCAGGGGAAATGGACAGATACGCAGTATTTT. The encoded protein is CASQGKWTDTQYF.

This clonotype has only a few counts. The chain joins TRBV24-1 to TRBJ2-1, with 7 bases identical to TRBD1. The V and J ends lost 4 bases and 8 bases, in that order; junction bases with no gene match: 7. Germline CDR1 is KGHDR and CDR2 is SFDVKD. The CDR3 totals 14 residues. This CDR3 reads CATSERQGRDEQFF. CDR3 coding DNA: TGTGCCACCAGTGAGCGACAGGGAAGGGATGAGCAGTTCTTC.

The gene calls are TRBV14 and TRBJ2-2; no firm D call. Trimming stripped 0 bases from V and 8 bases from J, with 10 bases between. There are 14 residues in the CDR3. The germline V gene encodes CDR1 SGHDN and CDR2 FVKESK. CDR3 sequence (DNA): TGTGCCAGCAGCCAAGATTGGCAGGTTGGGGAGCTGTTTTTT. Protein sequence: CASSQDWQVGELFF. Full variable domain (missing parts from reference TRBV14 and TRBJ2-2): EAGVTQFPSHSVIEKGQTVTLRCDPISGHDNLYWYRRVMGKEIKFLLHFVKESKQDESGMPNNRFLAERTGGTYSTLKVQPAELEDSGVYFCASSQDWQVGELFFGEGSRLTVL.

Only a few counts were recorded for this clonotype. J is TRBJ1-2 and V is TRBV30; TRBD1 aligns across 11 bases. The CDR3 length is 19 residues. The trim removed 1 base at V and 6 bases at J, leaving 19 bases unmatched. CDR1 is GTSNPN, CDR2 SVGIG, per germline (reference sequence). CDR3 loop: CAWSDGNPLPGQGAHGYTF. The CDR3 nucleotides are TGTGCCTGGAGTGACGGGAACCCACTGCCCGGACAGGGGGCCCATGGCTACACCTTC.

The J gene is TRBJ2-1, the V gene TRBV19, with TRBD1 matching over 9 bases. Germline CDR1 and CDR2: LNHDA and SQIVND (reference sequence). The ends lost 7 bases at V and 10 bases at J; junction bases unmatched: 8. The CDR3 consists of 13 residues. CDR3 bases: TGTGCCAGTACCCCGGACAGGGGCTACGAGCAGTTCTTC. It encodes CASTPDRGYEQFF.

V gene TRBV20-1 combines with J gene TRBJ2-5, with a possible D match to TRBD2 (5 bases). The CDR3 runs 13 residues. Between the trimmed V and J ends, which lost 1 base and 5 bases, there was a span of 11 bases. CDR1 and CDR2 (germline): DFQATT, SNEGSKA (reference sequence). CDR3 in amino acids: CSARVIGVETQYF. CDR3 in DNA: TGCAGTGCTAGAGTGATCGGGGTGGAGACCCAGTACTTC.

The chain joins TRBV20-1 to TRBJ1-6; D might be TRBD1 (6 bases). This CDR3 comprises 14 residues. V was cut by 3 bases and J by 11 bases, with 17 bases left in between. CDR1 DFQATT and CDR2 SNEGSKA come from the germline V gene (reference sequence). CDR3 sequence reads: CSASVQGYITPLHF. For the CDR3, the DNA is TGCAGTGCTAGTGTTCAGGGGTACATTACACCCCTCCACTTT.

This chain joins TRBV28 and TRBJ2-5; no clear D gene. The CDR3 is 14 amino acids. Germline V gives CDR1 MDHEN, CDR2 SYDVKM. Trimming took 5 bases from V and 7 from J, leaving 17 bases between them. CDR3 sequence reads: CASSRTQRSVTQYF. Written as DNA, the CDR3 is TGTGCCAGCAGTCGGACGCAACGCTCGGTGACCCAGTACTTC.

The V call is TRBV10-3, the J call TRBJ2-1, with 9 positions matching TRBD2. V was pared by 0 bases and J by 10 bases, with 7 bases of the junction left unmatched. Germline V gene lookup returns CDR1 ENHRY and CDR2 SYGVKD. The CDR3 has 15 residues. The CDR3 sequence is CAISESSSGEPEQFF. In DNA, the CDR3 is TGTGCCATCAGTGAGTCGTCTAGCGGGGAGCCGGAGCAGTTCTTC.

The V call is TRBV20-1, the J call TRBJ1-1; the match to TRBD1 covers 9 bases. Unmatched junction bases numbered 10, after V lost 6 bases and J lost 11 bases. CDR1 is DFQATT, CDR2 SNEGSKA, per germline (reference sequence). This CDR3 comprises 12 residues. CDR3 amino acids: CSASRDRVQAFF. The DNA for the CDR3 is TGCAGTGCCTCCCGGGACAGGGTGCAGGCTTTCTTT.

In this sample, this clonotype turned up a few times. Being one base from a much bigger clone, this may be a read error. J is TRBJ2-7 and V is TRBV9, with D perhaps TRBD1 (5 bases). The CDR3 runs 14 residues. Trimming left V 4 bases short and J 3 bases short, with 14 bases between. In germline, CDR1 is SGDLS, CDR2 YYNGEE. The CDR3 DNA sequence: TGTGCCAGCAGCTCAACCGGCAGGGACTACGAGCAGTACTTC. Amino acids: CASSSTGRDYEQYF.

V gene TRBV7-2 combines with J gene TRBJ2-2; TRBD2 matches 7 bases. CDR3 length: 16 residues. The J segment lost 8 bases and the V segment lost 5 bases, leaving 14 bases of the junction unmatched. Germline V gene lookup returns CDR1 SGHTA and CDR2 FQGNSA. Written as DNA, the CDR3 is TGTGCCAGCAGCGCAAGGCCTAGCGGCCTGTTTGGGGAGCTGTTTTTT. Translating it yields CASSARPSGLFGELFF.

This clonotype was seen a handful of times. The V gene is TRBV10-3, the J gene TRBJ2-5, with TRBD2 as a possible D gene (6 bases). V lost 4 bases and J lost 0, with 12 bases in between. Germline values: CDR1 ENHRY, CDR2 SYGVKD. The CDR3 covers 15 residues. The CDR3 protein is CAISAEGTHQETQYF. CDR3 DNA: TGTGCCATCAGTGCGGAGGGCACTCACCAAGAGACCCAGTACTTC.